This paragraph covers one TCR beta chain sequence. Its target is not known. Patients chosen for sequencing had CD8+CD57+ cells that had expanded, as shown by flow cytometry. Each patient carried a diagnosis of severe acquired aplastic anemia. CDR3 and TCR beta VDJ profiling relied on a genomic DNA template. TCRdb called the reads again in MiXCR, with one record for every CDR3 protein. The sample records 310,000 or so distinct CDR3 sequences, roughly 59% being singletons. The sample is drawn from a study of CD8+CD57+ T cells in acquired aplastic anemia. Overall study: The mean DNA yield obtained from sorted CD4+ and CD8+ cells came to approximately 3.2 ug. General study findings and limits: Overlapping CD8+ CDR3 repertoires of patients and controls contained approximately 28 shared sequences.

What was sequenced was sorted CD4+, CD8+, or CD8+CD57+ T cells (not recorded which) from PBMCs. The receptor was derived from a human donor with aplastic anemia.

DNA for the CDR3: TGTGCCAGTAGTAGAGGGACAGGGCGCGGGGAGCTGTTTTTT. Amino acids: CASSRGTGRGELFF. The genes are TRBV19 and TRBJ2-2; the match to TRBD1 covers 9 bases. Per germline, CDR1 LNHDA and CDR2 SQIVND (reference sequence). Trimming cost V 4 bases and J 7 bases; bases outside gene matches: 4. The CDR3 is made up of 14 amino acids.